The sequence of this T cell receptor (beta chain) was determined in a study of cytomegalovirus exposure and HLA in healthy donors. PCR primers comprised 60 Vbeta and 13 Jbeta primers. Sequenced by immunoSEQ multiplex PCR; TCRdb stores in-frame clones only, minus some. The sample records 130,000 to 150,000 clones, roughly 80% being singletons. This receptor was obtained from a woman aged 40 to 50 in good health and CMV-seropositive. The sample taken for sequencing was PBMCs.

In DNA form, the CDR3 reads TGTGCCAGCACCGACGGTCCTCGACTCCCAGAGCAGTACTTC. Translating it yields CASTDGPRLPEQYF. This chain uses TRBV6-6 with TRBJ2-7; D gene uncertain. Per the germline V gene, CDR1 is MNHNY and CDR2 is SVGAGI (reference sequence). The CDR3 runs 14 residues. V lost 7 bases and J lost 7, with 20 bases in between.